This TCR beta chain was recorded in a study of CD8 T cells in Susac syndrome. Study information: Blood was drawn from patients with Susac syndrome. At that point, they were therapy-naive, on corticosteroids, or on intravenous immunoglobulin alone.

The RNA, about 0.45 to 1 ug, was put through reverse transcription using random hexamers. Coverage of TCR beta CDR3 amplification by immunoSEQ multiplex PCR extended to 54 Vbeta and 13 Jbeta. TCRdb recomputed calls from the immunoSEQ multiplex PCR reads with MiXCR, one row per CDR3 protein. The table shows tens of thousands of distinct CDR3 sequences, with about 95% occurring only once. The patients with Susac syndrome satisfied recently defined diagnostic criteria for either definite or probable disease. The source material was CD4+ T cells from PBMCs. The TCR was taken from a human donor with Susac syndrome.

The CDR3 DNA reads as TGTGCCAGCAGCGACCCGAGCGGGGTTATGAATACGCAGTATTTT. Encoded protein: CASSDPSGVMNTQYF. The rearrangement joins TRBV2 to TRBJ2-3; 7 bases agree with TRBD2. CDR3 size: 15 residues. V trimming: 6 bases; J trimming: 7 bases; junction bases outside the gene matches: 13. Germline loops: CDR1 SNHLY, CDR2 FYNNEI.